This TCR beta chain came from a study of blood T cell repertoires in COVID-19 (TCRdb year 2020). With regard to the full study: The collaborator samples originated in the United States, Italy and Spain and spanned the acute and convalescent phases of COVID-19. The material from the prospective study consisted of cDNA or gDNA derived from T cells, B-cell-depleted T cells, or PBMCs. The dataset comprised deeply sampled blood TCRbeta repertoires from subjects exposed to, actively infected with, or recovered from COVID-19. The repertoires were released in a freely available public database meant as a resource for research on the immune response to SARS-CoV-2. Samples came from the ongoing ImmuneRACE study (first 160 participants) plus 1,254 subjects from 6 global collaborators. The sample metadata nearly always contained a de-identified subject ID, COVID-19 status, age in years and sex. Where HLA class I and class II types were available, the types were taken from metadata supplied by the sample provider, not from assay-based typing.

Collaborating institutions collected whole blood in K2EDTA tubes following their own protocols. For TCRbeta analysis, collaborator samples were shipped as frozen whole blood, as isolated PBMCs, or as DNA extracted from either sample type. Germline trimming: 4 bases from V, 5 bases from J; junction bases outside gene matches: 6. The germline V gene (reference sequence) gives CDR1 as LGHDT and CDR2 as YNNKEL. The CDR3, from cysteine to phenylalanine, totals 15 residues. Only the CDR3 DNA is retained, 45 bases long and in frame from the first base. TCRbeta CDR3 regions were amplified from genomic DNA using the immunoSEQ Assay, a bias-controlled multiplex PCR. The original methods were these. Nucleated cell counts per sample were estimated from amplification of reference gene primers within the assay. To quantify the absolute abundance of each unique TCRbeta CDR3 rearrangement, sequence reads were collapsed and filtered. For each sample, productive Simpson clonality was calculated by taking the square root of Simpson's diversity index across productive rearrangements. Sourced from immuneACCESS, this table was stored by TCRdb with only in-frame sequences that have V and J called. A share of the clones is absent; for the studies checked, an unresolved V gene accounts for under half, and the remainder has no known explanation. That table is the source of V, J and clone size, and D and trimming were worked out from the DNA. Counted in this sample were about 110,000 clones; more than 70% of them appeared once. 3% to 4% of the sample belongs to the ten largest clones.

The study at large found these results: Clinical and demographic metadata were provided uncurated, with the amount varying by source and participant.

As to this clone: This clone's antigen is unknown. Within one base of it there is no much larger clone, and no base qualities were kept.

The sequenced material came from peripheral blood. Rearrangement joined TRBV3-1 (or the pseudogene TRBV3-2) to TRBJ1-2; 11 bases in between match TRBD1. This clonotype was sampled from a woman aged 45-65 years with acute or convalescent COVID-19. CDR3 loop: CASSPRTGGMYGYTF. The nucleotides read TGTGCCAGCAGCCCTCGGACAGGGGGCATGTATGGCTACACCTTC.